This T cell receptor (beta chain) was found in a study of shared clonotypes between healthy human individuals. V gave up 5 bases and J gave up 13 bases; unmatched junction bases: 17. This CDR3 has 15 amino acids. CDR1 and CDR2 from the germline V gene are SQVTM and ANQGSEA. Some clones are missing from TCRdb's copy, which holds only in-frame ones; the method was immunoSEQ multiplex PCR. The data contain about 2.3 million clones, about nine tenths of them seen just once; the ten biggest clones take up roughly 0.34%. This chain uses TRBV29-1 with TRBJ2-1, with 10 positions matching TRBD1. The TCR sequence derives from a man aged 18 to 29 in good health. Some clones in this sample may be carry-over from other donors' samples. Sequences were obtained from naive CD4+ T cells from PBMCs. Described subset: CD45RA+ positively selected. CDR3 coding DNA: TGCAGCGTTTATAGACAGGGGGCCTCCGGGGATGCCCAGTTCTTC. Residues: CSVYRQGASGDAQFF.